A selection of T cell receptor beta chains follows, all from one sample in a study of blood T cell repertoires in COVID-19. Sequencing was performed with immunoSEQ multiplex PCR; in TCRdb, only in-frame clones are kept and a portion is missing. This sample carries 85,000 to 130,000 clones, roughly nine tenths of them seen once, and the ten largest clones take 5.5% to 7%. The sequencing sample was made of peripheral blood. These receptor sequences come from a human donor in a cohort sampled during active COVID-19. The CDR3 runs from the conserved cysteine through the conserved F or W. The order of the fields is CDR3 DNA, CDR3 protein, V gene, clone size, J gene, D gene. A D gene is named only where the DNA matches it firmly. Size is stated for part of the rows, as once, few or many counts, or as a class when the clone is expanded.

DNA: TGCGCCAGCAGCTTGGCCTATAGCGGGTCCCAACCCTACGAGCAGTACTTC
CDR3: CASSLAYSGSQPYEQYF
V: TRBV5-1
size: once
J: TRBJ2-7
D: TRBD2

DNA: TGCAGCGTATGGTATCCGGGTCCCAACTATGGCTACACCTTC
CDR3: CSVWYPGPNYGYTF
V: TRBV29-1
size: -
J: TRBJ1-2
D: -

DNA: TGCGCCAGCAGCCAAGGGATAGGAGGTGGGCTCTACGAGCAGTACTTC
CDR3: CASSQGIGGGLYEQYF
V: TRBV4-1
size: -
J: TRBJ2-7
D: -

DNA: TGTGCCAGTATGGGTAGCGGGGAGGGGTACAATGAGCAGTTCTTC
CDR3: CASMGSGEGYNEQFF
V: TRBV19
size: -
J: TRBJ2-1
D: TRBD2

DNA: TGTGCCAGTAGCACCGGCGGGGGGCCTGAAAAACTGTTTTTT
CDR3: CASSTGGGPEKLFF
V: TRBV19
size: -
J: TRBJ1-4
D: -

DNA: TGTGCCAGCACCGACCAGACAGGGGTGAGGCCCTACGAGCAGTACTTC
CDR3: CASTDQTGVRPYEQYF
V: TRBV2
size: -
J: TRBJ2-7
D: TRBD1

DNA: TGTGCCAGCAGCTTCGAAGCGGCCCAAGAGACCCAGTACTTC
CDR3: CASSFEAAQETQYF
V: TRBV7-9
size: -
J: TRBJ2-5
D: -

DNA: TGTGCCAGCAGCCAACGCGGTACGCAGTATTTT
CDR3: CASSQRGTQYF
V: TRBV4-2
size: -
J: TRBJ2-3
D: -

DNA: TGTGCCAGCAGTGAAAGGGAGGAGCCGGGACCCCACCACTTT
CDR3: CASSEREEPGPHHF
V: TRBV6-1
size: few
J: TRBJ1-6
D: -

DNA: TGCAGTGCTAGTGCGGGGATCGACACTGAAGCTTTCTTT
CDR3: CSASAGIDTEAFF
V: TRBV20-1
size: -
J: TRBJ1-1
D: -

DNA: TGTGCCAGCAGCCCTCCAGGCGGCACAGATACGCAGTATTTT
CDR3: CASSPPGGTDTQYF
V: TRBV5-4
size: once
J: TRBJ2-3
D: -

DNA: TGTGCCAGCAGTTATGCAGGGCGGTTTAATCAGCCCCAGCATTTT
CDR3: CASSYAGRFNQPQHF
V: TRBV6-2/TRBV6-3
size: -
J: TRBJ1-5
D: -

DNA: TGTGCCAGCAGATTAAGGCCGGGACAGGGGGTGAATTCACCCCTCCACTTT
CDR3: CASRLRPGQGVNSPLHF
V: TRBV7-8
size: once
J: TRBJ1-6
D: TRBD1

DNA: TGTGCCAGCAGCTTAGCGATCGGCAGGGGTTCACCCCTCCACTTT
CDR3: CASSLAIGRGSPLHF
V: TRBV7-2
size: -
J: TRBJ1-6
D: -

DNA: TGTGCCAGCAGTGACGAACAGGGATTAATCAGTGAAGCTTTCTTT
CDR3: CASSDEQGLISEAFF
V: TRBV27
size: -
J: TRBJ1-1
D: -

DNA: TGTGCCACCAGCAGAGATCTTGCGGCAGATACGCAGTATTTT
CDR3: CATSRDLAADTQYF
V: TRBV15
size: -
J: TRBJ2-3
D: -

DNA: TGTGCCAGCAGCCAAGAAGTCGGGGGAGCGAACACTGAAGCTTTCTTT
CDR3: CASSQEVGGANTEAFF
V: TRBV3-1/TRBV3-2
size: -
J: TRBJ1-1
D: -

DNA: TGTGCCAGCAGATCCCCTTATGGCAAGTTCACTGAAGCTTTCTTT
CDR3: CASRSPYGKFTEAFF
V: TRBV6-6
size: -
J: TRBJ1-1
D: -

DNA: TGTGCCAGCAGCTTAAAACCGCCTAGGCGGGATGCTGAGCAGTTCTTC
CDR3: CASSLKPPRRDAEQFF
V: TRBV7-2
size: -
J: TRBJ2-1
D: -

DNA: TGTGCCACCAGCAGAGTTTCTAGCCCCACCATTGAGCAGTTCTTC
CDR3: CATSRVSSPTIEQFF
V: TRBV15
size: -
J: TRBJ2-1
D: -

DNA: TGCGCCAGCAGCCCTCAGGGACAGGGGATTAAAAATGAGCAGTTCTTC
CDR3: CASSPQGQGIKNEQFF
V: TRBV4-1
size: -
J: TRBJ2-1
D: TRBD1

DNA: TGCGCCAGCAGCTTGGGCGGCACTCCAGAGACCCAGTACTTC
CDR3: CASSLGGTPETQYF
V: TRBV5-1
size: -
J: TRBJ2-5
D: -

DNA: TGTGCCAGCAGTGATGGGCCCCCCTCCGGTAGTGAGCAGTTCTTC
CDR3: CASSDGPPSGSEQFF
V: TRBV2
size: -
J: TRBJ2-1
D: -

DNA: TGTGCCAGTAGTATTACTTTGGGACATATCTACGAGCAGTACTTC
CDR3: CASSITLGHIYEQYF
V: TRBV19
size: -
J: TRBJ2-7
D: -

DNA: TGTGCCTGGAGTCTAGGCCCTAATGAAAAACTGTTTTTT
CDR3: CAWSLGPNEKLFF
V: TRBV30
size: -
J: TRBJ1-4
D: -

DNA: TGTGCCTGGAGTTTCGGAAGGGGCACTGAAGCTTTCTTT
CDR3: CAWSFGRGTEAFF
V: TRBV30
size: -
J: TRBJ1-1
D: -

DNA: TGTGCCAGCAGTTCGATGACAGGGGTAGATACGCAGTATTTT
CDR3: CASSSMTGVDTQYF
V: TRBV6-5
size: once
J: TRBJ2-3
D: TRBD1

DNA: TGTGCCAGCAGCTTAAGGGACTTGGAATACAATGAGCAGTTCTTC
CDR3: CASSLRDLEYNEQFF
V: TRBV7-9
size: many
J: TRBJ2-1
D: -

DNA: TGTGCCAGCAGCTCGTATAGCCGTGTACGGTACGAGCAGTACTTC
CDR3: CASSSYSRVRYEQYF
V: TRBV28
size: -
J: TRBJ2-7
D: -

DNA: TGCGCCAGCACCCTAGAACCCCGAGGGCTTGGGGACTACGAGCAGTACTTC
CDR3: CASTLEPRGLGDYEQYF
V: TRBV5-1
size: -
J: TRBJ2-7
D: -

DNA: TGTGCCAGCAGCTTCGGGGGGCAGGGGAGAGGCTATGGCTACACCTTC
CDR3: CASSFGGQGRGYGYTF
V: TRBV7-9
size: -
J: TRBJ1-2
D: -

DNA: TGTGCCAGCAGCTCGGACTGGCGGGACACCATATATTTT
CDR3: CASSSDWRDTIYF
V: TRBV7-2
size: -
J: TRBJ1-3
D: -

DNA: TGTGCCAGCAGTTACAGTCGGTATTACGAGCAGTACTTC
CDR3: CASSYSRYYEQYF
V: TRBV6-2/TRBV6-3
size: -
J: TRBJ2-7
D: -

DNA: TGCGCCAGCAGCCAAGGGGGGGTAACTAATGAAAAACTGTTTTTT
CDR3: CASSQGGVTNEKLFF
V: TRBV4-3
size: -
J: TRBJ1-4
D: -

DNA: TGCGCCAGCAGCCAAGAATCCAGGGGCTATGGCTACACCTTC
CDR3: CASSQESRGYGYTF
V: TRBV4-3
size: once
J: TRBJ1-2
D: -

DNA: TGTGCCAGCAGCTTGCCGGACAGTACGAACTCACCCCTCCACTTT
CDR3: CASSLPDSTNSPLHF
V: TRBV7-9
size: -
J: TRBJ1-6
D: -

DNA: TGTGCCAGCAGCCCGGGGACTAGCTCCTACAATGAGCAGTTCTTC
CDR3: CASSPGTSSYNEQFF
V: TRBV9
size: once
J: TRBJ2-1
D: TRBD2

DNA: TGTGCCAGCAGTTACAGCGGGGGGTACAATGAGCAGTTCTTC
CDR3: CASSYSGGYNEQFF
V: TRBV6-5
size: -
J: TRBJ2-1
D: TRBD2

DNA: TGTGCCAGCAGCTTGGCGACATGGAAGACCCAGTACTTC
CDR3: CASSLATWKTQYF
V: TRBV5-8
size: -
J: TRBJ2-5
D: -

DNA: TGTGCCAGCAGTGAAGGGACAGGCAGCCCCACAGATACGCAGTATTTT
CDR3: CASSEGTGSPTDTQYF
V: TRBV6-4
size: -
J: TRBJ2-3
D: TRBD1

DNA: TGTGCCAGTAGTATCTTTCCGGGGAGGGGCACTGAAGCTTTCTTT
CDR3: CASSIFPGRGTEAFF
V: TRBV19
size: -
J: TRBJ1-1
D: -

DNA: TGTGCCAGCAGCTTAGCGTACCGGGACAGGGTAAGCAATCAGCCCCAGCATTTT
CDR3: CASSLAYRDRVSNQPQHF
V: TRBV7-8
size: -
J: TRBJ1-5
D: TRBD1

DNA: TGTGCCAGCAGCCAAGAGTGGGCAGGCACTGAAGCTTTCTTT
CDR3: CASSQEWAGTEAFF
V: TRBV4-2
size: -
J: TRBJ1-1
D: -

DNA: TGTGCCAGCAGTTTGAGACTAGCGGTCTACAATGAGCAGTTCTTC
CDR3: CASSLRLAVYNEQFF
V: TRBV27
size: -
J: TRBJ2-1
D: TRBD2

DNA: TGTGCCAGCAGCTTAGGCTGGGGGGGGCCGTCAAATGAGCAGTTCTTC
CDR3: CASSLGWGGPSNEQFF
V: TRBV7-8
size: -
J: TRBJ2-1
D: -

DNA: TGTGCCAGCTCACCGTTTTTTGGGGAGAGCACCGGGGAGCTGTTTTTT
CDR3: CASSPFFGESTGELFF
V: TRBV18
size: -
J: TRBJ2-2
D: -

DNA: TGTGCCAGCAACAATAGAAGCATACGTGGCTACACCTTC
CDR3: CASNNRSIRGYTF
V: TRBV7-9
size: many
J: TRBJ1-2
D: -

DNA: TGTGCCAGACCAGGGGGCAGTGACCTTCAGCCGACCCCCTACGAGCAGTACTTC
CDR3: CARPGGSDLQPTPYEQYF
V: TRBV27
size: -
J: TRBJ2-7
D: TRBD1

DNA: TGTGCCAGCAGCGTCGGCGGGAGGGGCAATGAGCAGTTCTTC
CDR3: CASSVGGRGNEQFF
V: TRBV9
size: -
J: TRBJ2-1
D: TRBD2

DNA: TGTGCCAGCAGCTTGGCACTAGCGGGGGGGCTAGGGGAGACCCAGTACTTC
CDR3: CASSLALAGGLGETQYF
V: TRBV5-4
size: -
J: TRBJ2-5
D: TRBD2

DNA: TGTGCTTCTCGGGGATTCCTACAAGAGACCCAGTACTTC
CDR3: CASRGFLQETQYF
V: TRBV27
size: once
J: TRBJ2-5
D: -

DNA: TGTGCCAGCAGCCCCCGGGACTGGTATGGCTACACCTTC
CDR3: CASSPRDWYGYTF
V: TRBV5-5
size: -
J: TRBJ1-2
D: -

DNA: TGTGCCAGCACTCATACCACGGGGGAGGGTGAGCAGTTCTTC
CDR3: CASTHTTGEGEQFF
V: TRBV2
size: -
J: TRBJ2-1
D: TRBD2

DNA: TGTGCCTGGACCAAACGGGGAGGGCCGGGAACTGAAGCTTTCTTT
CDR3: CAWTKRGGPGTEAFF
V: TRBV30
size: -
J: TRBJ1-1
D: -

DNA: TGTGCCAGCAGCTTGAACAGGCCATCTGGAAACACCATATATTTT
CDR3: CASSLNRPSGNTIYF
V: TRBV7-2
size: -
J: TRBJ1-3
D: -

DNA: TGTGCCAGCAGCCAATGGGCGGACTTCAACTATGGCTACACCTTC
CDR3: CASSQWADFNYGYTF
V: TRBV16
size: -
J: TRBJ1-2
D: -

DNA: TGTGCCAGCAGTTACTCGATTCAGGCAAGAGCACCCCTCCACTTT
CDR3: CASSYSIQARAPLHF
V: TRBV6-2/TRBV6-3
size: once
J: TRBJ1-6
D: -

DNA: TGTGCCAGCAGGACCGGGACAGCAAATCTCAAGAACACCATATATTTT
CDR3: CASRTGTANLKNTIYF
V: TRBV28
size: -
J: TRBJ1-3
D: TRBD1